A single sample gave rise to the 18 T cell receptor beta chains below, sequenced in a study of T cells in Graves' hyperthyroidism and ophthalmopathy (dated by TCRdb to the late 2010s). Library preparation was by multiplex PCR. Instrument on record: Illumina HiSeq 2000. TCR beta CDR3 regions were amplified from RNA transcripts. The first round of RT-PCR for the TCR CDR3 was performed with the HTBI primer set and the Qiagen OneStep RT-PCR kit. Using fastp trimming at Q25 and MiXCR clonotype assembly, TCRdb reanalyzed the public sequencing data and kept in-frame beta chains. CDR3 protein sequences are deduplicated, and each keeps its most common genes and DNA. In this sample the table shows 300,000 to 450,000 distinct CDR3 sequences, about 17% of which occur a single time. The ten largest clones take up roughly 35% of the sample. Source material: blood. The receptors stem from a woman aged 30 to 39 with Graves' hyperthyroidism that later progressed to Graves' ophthalmopathy.

There are many counts of this clonotype. The chain carries TRBV2 and TRBJ2-5, with unresolved D. In germline, CDR1 is SNHLY, CDR2 FYNNEI. V gave up 2 bases and J gave up 1 base, with 8 bases separating them. CDR3 length equals 14 residues. The CDR3 nucleotides read TGTGCCAGCAGTGAAAATACAGTCCAAGAGACCCAGTACTTC. It yields the protein CASSENTVQETQYF.

This clonotype was seen a few times. The V gene is TRBV28, the J gene TRBJ1-1; D is uncertain. V was cut by 6 bases and J by 5 bases, with 10 bases left in between. CDR1 and CDR2 (germline): MDHEN, SYDVKM. The CDR3 length is 12 residues. In nucleotides, the CDR3 is TGTGCCAGCAGGCGGACTTGGACTGAAGCTTTCTTT. Translating gives CASRRTWTEAFF. Full variable domain (rest looked up from reference TRBV28 and TRBJ1-1): DVKVTQSSRYLVKRTGEKVFLECVQDMDHENMFWYRQDPGLGLRLIYFSYDVKMKEKGDIPEGYSVSREKKERFSLILESASTNQTSMYLCASRRTWTEAFFGQGTRLTVV.

V and J are TRBV7-2 and TRBJ1-1, with TRBD1 as a possible D gene (6 bases). CDR1 and CDR2 (germline): SGHTA, FQGNSA. V dropped 0 bases and J dropped 4 bases, with 18 bases sitting between them. The CDR3 contains 17 residues. The CDR3 DNA reads TGTGCCAGCAGCTTAGCTTCGGGGGCAGGTCGAGTCACTGAAGCTTTCTTT. Translated, it gives CASSLASGAGRVTEAFF.

This clonotype occurred many times. The chain recombines TRBV20-1 with TRBJ2-3, with TRBD2 matching 11 bases. This CDR3 comprises 15 residues. Germline V gene sequence: CDR1 DFQATT, CDR2 SNEGSKA (reference sequence). The ends lost 6 bases at V and 3 bases at J; junction bases unmatched: 8. CDR3 coding DNA: TGCAGTGCAATCGGACTAGCGGGCATGACAGATACGCAGTATTTT. Translating it yields CSAIGLAGMTDTQYF.

The chain is built from TRBV19 and TRBJ2-2; TRBD2 agrees at 10 bases. With 4 bases clipped from V and 6 bases from J, the junction kept 5 bases outside the gene matches. The CDR3 is 15 amino acids. CDR1 and CDR2 from the germline V gene are LNHDA and SQIVND (reference sequence). Written as DNA, the CDR3 is TGTGCCAGTAGTACGAGCGGGAGGGGGCCCGGGGAGCTGTTTTTT. It translates to CASSTSGRGPGELFF.

V is TRBV19 and J is TRBJ1-5, with D possibly being TRBD1 (5 bases). Trimming took 3 bases from V and 10 from J, leaving 13 bases between them. The CDR3 contains 13 residues. Germline V lookup: CDR1 LNHDA, CDR2 SQIVND (reference sequence). The CDR3 nucleotides read TGTGCCAGTAGTATCCCCAGGGTCACACCCCAGCATTTT. This gives the protein CASSIPRVTPQHF.

The chain joins TRBV19 to TRBJ1-4; tentatively, D is TRBD1 (6 bases). The CDR3 sequence is 11 residues long. Germline-derived CDR1 and CDR2 are LNHDA and SQIVND (reference sequence). Trimming pared 10 bases from V and 6 bases from J, leaving 9 bases between. The CDR3 region is CAIRTDEKLFF. The CDR3 bases are TGTGCCATCAGGACAGATGAAAAACTGTTTTTT.

This clonotype was seen ten or more times. The DNA of the CDR3 is TGTGCCAGCAGCCCCCGGGGAGGGTTGTGGGCTTTCTTT. Translated, it gives CASSPRGGLWAFF. The chain is built from TRBV28 and TRBJ1-1; no reliable D call. The germline V and J ends were trimmed by 6 bases and 11 bases, with 19 bases remaining between them. Germline V gives CDR1 MDHEN, CDR2 SYDVKM. CDR3 length equals 13 residues.

The chain uses TRBV11-2 and TRBJ1-1; D not certain. V lost 1 base, J lost 4 bases, and 10 bases lay in between. The germline gives CDR1 SGHAT, CDR2 FQNNGV. CDR3 size: 14 residues. In DNA, the CDR3 is TGTGCCAGCAGCTTAGGGGTCAGTAGCACTGAAGCTTTCTTT. This sequence encodes CASSLGVSSTEAFF.

This clonotype was detected many times. This chain links TRBV7-6 with TRBJ2-2; 8 bases line up with TRBD2. The germline V gene has CDR1 SGHVS and CDR2 FNYEAQ. CDR3 length equals 16 residues. The trim removed 5 bases at V and 1 base at J, leaving 6 bases unmatched. For the CDR3, the DNA is TGTGCCAGCAGCAGTATAGCGGGGATGAACACCGGGGAGCTGTTTTTT. Encoded protein: CASSSIAGMNTGELFF.

This clonotype was recorded many times. V and J are TRBV19 and TRBJ2-7; D is perhaps TRBD1 or TRBD2 (5 bases each). The CDR3 is made up of 14 amino acids. Between the trimmed V and J ends, which lost 8 bases and 1 base, there was a span of 15 bases. CDR1 is LNHDA, CDR2 SQIVND, per germline (reference sequence). CDR3 in amino acids: CASRTGPMSYEQYF. The CDR3 DNA reads as TGTGCCAGTCGTACGGGACCTATGTCCTACGAGCAGTACTTC.

A few counts support this clonotype. The chain links TRBV30 to TRBJ1-2, with TRBD1 matching 10 bases. This CDR3 region has 12 residues. V was clipped by 5 bases and J by 6 bases; unmatched bases: 3. CDR1 GTSNPN and CDR2 SVGIG come from the germline V gene (reference sequence). CDR3 bases: TGTGCCTGGGGGACAGGGGTTAATGGCTACACCTTC. This sequence encodes CAWGTGVNGYTF.

The chain couples TRBV3-1 to TRBJ2-1, with 8 nucleotides matching TRBD2. The CDR3 has 17 residues. Per germline, CDR1 LGHDT and CDR2 YNNKEL (reference sequence). V lost 0 bases to trimming and J lost 7 bases; unmatched junction nucleotides: 11. The CDR3 nucleotides read TGTGCCAGCAGCCAAGACAGGGGACTAGTGTCGCGAAATGAGCAGTTCTTC. Protein sequence: CASSQDRGLVSRNEQFF.

The gene calls are TRBV15 and TRBJ1-5; D remains ambiguous. The CDR3 runs to 12 residues. Per germline, CDR1 LNHNV and CDR2 YYDKDF (reference sequence). The V end was cut by 2 bases, the J end by 4 bases, with 3 bases between. Here the CDR3 reads CATSRSNQPQHF. The CDR3 DNA reads as TGTGCCACCAGCAGATCAAATCAGCCCCAGCATTTT. The full variable domain, in which reference TRBV15 and TRBJ1-5 provide the parts outside the CDR3, is DAMVIQNPRYQVTQFGKPVTLSCSQTLNHNVMYWYQQKSSQAPKLLFHYYDKDFNNEADTPDNFQSRRPNTSFCFLDIRSPGLGDTAMYLCATSRSNQPQHFGDGTRLSIL.

The genes are TRBV19 and TRBJ1-5, with TRBD1 as a possible D gene (6 bases). The CDR3 loop spans 15 amino acids. Germline CDR1 is LNHDA and CDR2 is SQIVND (reference sequence). V was clipped by 8 bases and J by 10 bases, with 24 bases between them. In DNA form, the CDR3 reads TGTGCCAGTCACAAGAGGGGGAGACGGGATTATCCCCAGCATTTT. Its protein is CASHKRGRRDYPQHF.

This clonotype was detected many times. The chain links TRBV3-1 to TRBJ1-1; D not certain. There are 13 residues in the CDR3. The V end was cut by 0 bases, the J end by 9 bases, with 11 bases between. Germline V gene sequence: CDR1 LGHDT, CDR2 YNNKEL (reference sequence). CDR3 region: CASSQDSGRQAFF. CDR3 in DNA: TGTGCCAGCAGCCAAGACTCGGGCAGACAAGCTTTCTTT. Based on the CDR3 plus reference TRBV3-1 and TRBJ1-1, the full variable domain is DTAVSQTPKYLVTQMGNDKSIKCEQNLGHDTMYWYKQDSKKFLKIMFSYNNKELIINETVPNRFSPKSPDKAHLNLHINSLELGDSAVYFCASSQDSGRQAFFGQGTRLTVV.

This clonotype was detected a few times. A much larger clone lies one base from this, so it may be a read error. The chain combines TRBV2 with TRBJ1-1, with D uncertain. The CDR3 loop spans 13 amino acids. V was cut by 8 bases and J by 0 bases, with 10 bases left in between. Germline CDR1 and CDR2: SNHLY and FYNNEI. CDR3: CASGVSLNTEAFF. The CDR3 bases are TGTGCCAGCGGTGTCAGTTTGAACACTGAAGCTTTCTTT.

This clonotype showed up many times. The chain joins TRBV12-3 or TRBV12-4 to TRBJ1-1; D not resolved. The CDR3 is 12 amino acids. Trimming removed 3 bases from V and 0 bases from J, with 2 bases in between. The CDR3 loop reads CASSFVNTEAFF. The DNA of the CDR3 is TGTGCCAGCAGTTTCGTGAACACTGAAGCTTTCTTT.